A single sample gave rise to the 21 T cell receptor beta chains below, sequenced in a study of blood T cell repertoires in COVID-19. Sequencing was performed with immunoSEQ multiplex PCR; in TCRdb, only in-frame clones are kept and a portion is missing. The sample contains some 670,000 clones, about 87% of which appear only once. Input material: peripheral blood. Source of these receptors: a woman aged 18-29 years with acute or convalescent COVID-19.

CDR3: CASIILRVYYTF. The DNA of the CDR3 is TGTGCCAGCATCATCCTCAGGGTCTACTACACCTTC. The chain uses TRBV5-5 and TRBJ1-2; D is possibly TRBD1 (5 bases). V dropped 6 bases and J dropped 10 bases, with 16 bases sitting between them. Germline values: CDR1 SGHKS, CDR2 YYEKEE (reference sequence). The CDR3 spans 12 residues. Full variable domain (outside the CDR3, taken from reference TRBV5-5 and TRBJ1-2): DAGVTQSPTHLIKTRGQQVTLRCSPISGHKSVSWYQQVLGQGPQFIFQYYEKEERGRGNFPDRFSARQFPNYSSELNVNALLLGDSALYLCASIILRVYYTFGSGTRLTVV.

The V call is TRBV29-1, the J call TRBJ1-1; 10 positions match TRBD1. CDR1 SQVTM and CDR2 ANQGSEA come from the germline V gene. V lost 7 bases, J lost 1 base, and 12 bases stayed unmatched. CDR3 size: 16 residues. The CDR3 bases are TGCAGCGCCCTGGGGGGACAGGGGACTTGGAACACTGAAGCTTTCTTT. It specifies CSALGGQGTWNTEAFF.

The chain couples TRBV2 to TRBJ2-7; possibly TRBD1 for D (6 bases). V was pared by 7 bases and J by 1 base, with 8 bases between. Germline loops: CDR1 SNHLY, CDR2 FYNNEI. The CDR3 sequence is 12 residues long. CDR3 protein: CASKTGSYEQYF. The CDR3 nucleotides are TGTGCCAGCAAGACAGGTTCCTACGAGCAGTACTTC.

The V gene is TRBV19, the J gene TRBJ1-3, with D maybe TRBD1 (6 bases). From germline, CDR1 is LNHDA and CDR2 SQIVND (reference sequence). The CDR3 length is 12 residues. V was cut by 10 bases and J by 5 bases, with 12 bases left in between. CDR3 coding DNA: TGTGCCACCCTCGACAGGCGAAACACCATATATTTT. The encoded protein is CATLDRRNTIYF.

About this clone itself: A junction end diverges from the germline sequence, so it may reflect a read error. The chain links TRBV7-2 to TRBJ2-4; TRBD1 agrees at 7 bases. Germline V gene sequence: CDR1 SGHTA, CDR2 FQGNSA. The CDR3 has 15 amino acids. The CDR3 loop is CASSLRTGTVEGESF. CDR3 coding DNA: TGTGCCAGCAGCCTGAGAACCGGGACAGTTGAAGGCGAGTCTTTC. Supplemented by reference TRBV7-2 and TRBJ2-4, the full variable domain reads GAGVSQSPSNKVTEKGKDVELRCDPISGHTALYWYRQSLGQGLEFLIYFQGNSAPDKSGLPSDRFSAERTGGSVSTLTIQRTQQEDSAVYLCASSLRTGTVEGESFGAGTRLSVL.

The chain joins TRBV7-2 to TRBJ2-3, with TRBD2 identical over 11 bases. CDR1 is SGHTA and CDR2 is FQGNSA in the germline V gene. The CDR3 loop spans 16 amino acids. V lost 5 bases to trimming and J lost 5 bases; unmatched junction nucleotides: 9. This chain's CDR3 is CASSPPLAGGIDTQYF. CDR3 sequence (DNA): TGTGCCAGCAGCCCGCCCCTAGCGGGGGGAATAGATACGCAGTATTTT.

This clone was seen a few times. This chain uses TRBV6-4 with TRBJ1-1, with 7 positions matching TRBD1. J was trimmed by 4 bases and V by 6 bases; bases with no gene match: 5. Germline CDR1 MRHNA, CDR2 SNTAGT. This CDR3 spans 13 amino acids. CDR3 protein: CASSDGDSTEAFF. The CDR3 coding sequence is TGTGCCAGCAGCGACGGGGACAGCACTGAAGCTTTCTTT.

The CDR3 loop is CASSYGTGTNEQYF. For the CDR3, the DNA is TGTGCCAGCAGCTACGGGACAGGGACAAACGAGCAGTACTTC. The gene calls are TRBV5-6 and TRBJ2-7, with 9 nucleotides matching TRBD1. CDR3 length equals 14 residues. CDR1 and CDR2 from the germline V gene are SGHDT and YYEEEE. V shed 3 bases, J shed 5 bases, and the junction held 6 bases outside the gene matches.

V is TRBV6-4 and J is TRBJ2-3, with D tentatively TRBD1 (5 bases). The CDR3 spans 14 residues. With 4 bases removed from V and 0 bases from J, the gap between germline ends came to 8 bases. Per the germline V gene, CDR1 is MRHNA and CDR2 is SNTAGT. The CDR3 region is CASSVTASTDTQYF. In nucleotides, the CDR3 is TGTGCCAGCAGTGTGACAGCTAGCACAGATACGCAGTATTTT.

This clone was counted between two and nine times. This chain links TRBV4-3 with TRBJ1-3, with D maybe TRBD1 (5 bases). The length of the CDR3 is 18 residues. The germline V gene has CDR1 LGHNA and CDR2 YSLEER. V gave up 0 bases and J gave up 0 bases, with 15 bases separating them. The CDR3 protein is CASSQDPTASSSGNTIYF. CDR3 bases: TGCGCCAGCAGCCAAGATCCGACAGCAAGCTCCTCTGGAAACACCATATATTTT.

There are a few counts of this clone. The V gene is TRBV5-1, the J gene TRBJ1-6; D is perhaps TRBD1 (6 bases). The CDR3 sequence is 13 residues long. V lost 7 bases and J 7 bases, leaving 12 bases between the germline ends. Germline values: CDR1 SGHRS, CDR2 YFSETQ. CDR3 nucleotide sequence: TGCGCCAGCGGGGACAACCCCAATTCACCCCTCCACTTT. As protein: CASGDNPNSPLHF.

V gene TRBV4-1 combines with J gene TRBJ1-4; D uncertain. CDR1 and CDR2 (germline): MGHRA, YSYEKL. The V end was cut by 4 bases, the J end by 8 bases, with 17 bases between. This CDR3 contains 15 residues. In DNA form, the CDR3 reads TGCGCCAGCAGCCCGTCCCCGGTCCATACGGAAAAACTGTTTTTT. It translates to CASSPSPVHTEKLFF.

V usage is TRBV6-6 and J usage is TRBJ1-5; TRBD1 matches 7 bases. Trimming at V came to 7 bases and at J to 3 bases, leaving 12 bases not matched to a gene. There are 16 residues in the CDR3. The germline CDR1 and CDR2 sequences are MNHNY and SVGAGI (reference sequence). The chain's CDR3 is CASNPPGQRANQPQHF. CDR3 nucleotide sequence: TGTGCCAGCAATCCCCCGGGACAGAGGGCCAATCAGCCCCAGCATTTT.

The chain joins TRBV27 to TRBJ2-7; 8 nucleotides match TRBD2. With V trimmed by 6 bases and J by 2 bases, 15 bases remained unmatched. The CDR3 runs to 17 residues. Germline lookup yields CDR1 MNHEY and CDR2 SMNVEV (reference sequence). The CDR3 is CASSGVGVAGPAYEQYF. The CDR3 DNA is TGTGCCAGCAGCGGCGTAGGGGTAGCGGGGCCGGCCTACGAGCAGTACTTC.

CDR3 nucleotides: TGTGCCAGCAGCCCGGGACAGCTACCGAATCAGCCCCAGCATTTT. Its protein product is CASSPGQLPNQPQHF. This chain connects TRBV27 to TRBJ1-5; TRBD1 aligns across 7 bases. The CDR3 covers 15 residues. Germline CDR1 is MNHEY and CDR2 is SMNVEV (reference sequence). Trimming took 6 bases from V and 4 from J; bases not matched to a gene: 9.

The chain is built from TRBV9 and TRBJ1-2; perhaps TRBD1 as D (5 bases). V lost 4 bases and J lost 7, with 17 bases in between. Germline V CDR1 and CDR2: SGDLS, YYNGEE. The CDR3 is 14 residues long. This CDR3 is CASSPHRKGLGYTF. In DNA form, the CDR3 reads TGTGCCAGCAGCCCACACCGGAAGGGGCTTGGCTACACCTTC.

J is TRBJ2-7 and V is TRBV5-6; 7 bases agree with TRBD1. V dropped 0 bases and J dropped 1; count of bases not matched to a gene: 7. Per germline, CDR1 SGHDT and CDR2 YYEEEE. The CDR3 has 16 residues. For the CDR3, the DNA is TGTGCCAGCAGCTTGGATACGGGACAGCAATCCTACGAGCAGTACTTC. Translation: CASSLDTGQQSYEQYF.

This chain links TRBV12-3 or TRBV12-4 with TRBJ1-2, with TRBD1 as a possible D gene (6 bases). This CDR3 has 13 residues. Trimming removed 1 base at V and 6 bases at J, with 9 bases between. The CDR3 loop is CASSLGGPHGYTF. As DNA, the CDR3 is TGTGCCAGCAGTTTAGGGGGGCCCCATGGCTACACCTTC.

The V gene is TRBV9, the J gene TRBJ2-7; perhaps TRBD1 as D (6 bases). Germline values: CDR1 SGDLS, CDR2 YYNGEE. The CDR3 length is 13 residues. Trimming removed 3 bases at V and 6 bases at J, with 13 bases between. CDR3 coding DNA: TGTGCCAGCAGCGCACAGGGATTCGGCGAGCAGTACTTC. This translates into CASSAQGFGEQYF.

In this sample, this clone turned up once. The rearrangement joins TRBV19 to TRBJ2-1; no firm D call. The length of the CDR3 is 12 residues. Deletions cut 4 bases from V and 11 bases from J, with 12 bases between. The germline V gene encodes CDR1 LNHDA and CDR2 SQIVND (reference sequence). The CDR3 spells CASSTEAPKQFF. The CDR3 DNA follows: TGTGCCAGTAGTACCGAGGCACCTAAGCAGTTCTTC.

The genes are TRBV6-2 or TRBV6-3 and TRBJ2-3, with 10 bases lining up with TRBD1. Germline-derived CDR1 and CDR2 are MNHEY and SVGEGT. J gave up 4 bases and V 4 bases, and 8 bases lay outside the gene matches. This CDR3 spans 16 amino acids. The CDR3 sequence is CASSLSGTGVSDTQYF. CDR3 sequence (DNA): TGTGCCAGCAGTTTATCCGGGACAGGGGTGTCAGATACGCAGTATTTT.